This TCR beta chain was captured by sequencing in a study of blood T cells in healthy people across ages. Study-wide points: Naive T cell percentage by flow cytometry tracked strongly with beta diversity.

Each donor was a healthy Caucasian individual from Russia, aged about 6 to 100. Of note for this clonotype: Its specificity is not known.

V was clipped by 2 bases and J by 5 bases, with 12 bases between them. CDR3 size: 14 residues. From germline, CDR1 is LGHNA and CDR2 YSLEER. A second PCR, run for about 7 to 11 cycles, used a sample-barcoded 5' primer plus a J-beta primer mix. TCRdb reprocessed the 5' RACE reads with MiXCR, giving one entry per CDR3 protein. This sample has over 1,500,000 distinct CDR3 sequences, with around half found just once. The clonotype comes from a woman in her thirties or forties in good health. The sequenced material came from blood. The rearrangement joins TRBV4-3 to TRBJ2-5, with D maybe TRBD2 (5 bases). CDR3 protein: CASSQNVPGETQYF. CDR3 nucleotides: TGCGCCAGCAGCCAAAACGTCCCGGGGGAGACCCAGTACTTC.